These T cell receptor beta chains were read from a single sample in a study of T cell repertoires in cytomegalovirus infection. TCRdb used MiXCR to reprocess the reads, holding one entry per CDR3 protein. Here the sample spans 150,000 to 200,000 distinct CDR3 sequences, 8% to 10% being singletons. Sample: PBMCs. These receptors came from a human donor in good health (CMV status not recorded). Some clones in this sample may be carry-over from other donors' samples. Both conserved end residues are part of each CDR3. D genes are given only for firm matches. Clone sizes are given selectively: once, few, many, or a class where the clone is expanded.

D,J,V,size,CDR3,DNA
TRBD2,TRBJ2-1,TRBV6-2/TRBV6-3,.,CASSYSTSGRVSSYNEQFF,TGTGCCAGCAGTTACTCAACTAGCGGGAGGGTGAGCTCCTACAATGAGCAGTTCTTC
.,TRBJ2-5,TRBV28,.,CASSPNQATQYF,TGTGCCAGCAGTCCCAATCAAGCGACCCAGTACTTC
.,TRBJ1-3,TRBV14,few,CASSQVQGGGNTIYF,TGTGCCAGCAGCCAAGTCCAGGGAGGTGGAAACACCATATATTTT
.,TRBJ1-1,TRBV5-5,many,CASSLIGGGLNTEAFF,TGTGCCAGCAGCTTGATCGGTGGGGGACTCAACACTGAAGCTTTCTTT
.,TRBJ1-1,TRBV18,many,CASSPPVHITEAFF,TGTGCCAGCTCACCACCGGTCCACATCACTGAAGCTTTCTTT
TRBD2,TRBJ2-1,TRBV28,few,CASRGIAGEIYYNEQFF,TGTGCCAGCAGAGGAATAGCGGGAGAGATATATTACAATGAGCAGTTCTTC
.,TRBJ1-2,TRBV20-1,.,CSNRARNYGYTF,TGCAGTAATCGCGCCCGGAACTATGGCTACACCTTC
.,TRBJ1-5,TRBV6-2/TRBV6-3,.,CASSFYRNQPQHF,TGTGCCAGCAGTTTCTACCGAAATCAGCCCCAGCATTTT
.,TRBJ1-5,TRBV25-1,many,CASREGNQPQHF,TGTGCCAGCAGGGAGGGCAATCAGCCCCAGCATTTT
TRBD1,TRBJ1-2,TRBV7-2,many,CASSLGPGTANYGYTF,TGTGCCAGCAGCTTAGGGCCCGGGACAGCTAACTATGGCTACACCTTC
.,TRBJ2-4,TRBV7-2,many,CASSLERIDKLAKNIQYF,TGTGCCAGCAGCTTAGAAAGGATCGACAAACTAGCCAAAAACATTCAGTACTTC
.,TRBJ2-2,TRBV29-1,few,CSVVQGGELFF,TGCAGCGTTGTTCAAGGAGGGGAGCTGTTTTTT
.,TRBJ1-5,TRBV24-1,.,CATSDGGDSNQPQHF,TGTGCCACCAGTGACGGAGGGGATAGCAATCAGCCCCAGCATTTT
.,TRBJ2-6,TRBV20-1,.,CSARIIPIGSGANVLTF,TGCAGTGCTAGGATCATTCCCATCGGCTCTGGGGCCAACGTCCTGACTTTC
.,TRBJ2-5,TRBV29-1,many,CSVEAGSDQETQYF,TGCAGCGTGGAGGCCGGGTCGGACCAAGAGACCCAGTACTTC
.,TRBJ1-5,TRBV2,.,CASSESNGQLNQPQHF,TGTGCCAGCAGTGAATCAAACGGACAGTTAAATCAGCCCCAGCATTTT
.,TRBJ1-1,TRBV3-1,.,CASSQAGEAFF,TGTGCCAGCAGCCAAGCGGGTGAAGCTTTCTTT
TRBD2,TRBJ2-3,TRBV28,many,CASSLLGTSGLSTDTQYF,TGTGCCAGCAGTTTGTTGGGGACTAGCGGTCTTAGCACAGATACGCAGTATTTT
TRBD2,TRBJ2-1,TRBV4-3,.,CASSQDSAGVVEQFF,TGCGCCAGCAGCCAAGATTCAGCGGGGGTGGTTGAGCAGTTCTTC
.,TRBJ1-3,TRBV7-2,many,CASSLKRLTSSGNTIYF,TGTGCCAGCAGCTTAAAACGGCTGACAAGCTCTGGAAACACCATATATTTT
TRBD2,TRBJ2-1,TRBV7-6,few,CASSLAGTSGRRYEQFF,TGTGCCAGCAGCTTAGCCGGGACTAGCGGGAGGAGGTATGAGCAGTTCTTC
.,TRBJ2-7,TRBV18,.,CASSPRQGYEQYF,TGTGCCAGCTCACCACGGCAGGGATACGAGCAGTACTTC
TRBD1,TRBJ2-7,TRBV19,many,CASTNGQGVEQYF,TGTGCCAGTACCAACGGACAGGGGGTCGAGCAGTACTTC
TRBD1,TRBJ1-2,TRBV7-6,.,CASSRFDREAGGYTF,TGTGCCAGCAGCCGATTTGACAGGGAAGCAGGTGGCTACACCTTC
TRBD2,TRBJ2-5,TRBV6-2/TRBV6-3,few,CASSYSAGGETQYF,TGTGCCAGCAGTTACTCGGCGGGAGGAGAGACCCAGTACTTC
TRBD1,TRBJ1-2,TRBV7-2,many,CASSPQTGEYGYTF,TGTGCCAGCAGCCCCCAGACAGGGGAATATGGCTACACCTTC
TRBD2,TRBJ2-1,TRBV9,many,CASTQTSGLYNEQFF,TGTGCCAGCACCCAAACTAGCGGGCTGTACAATGAGCAGTTCTTC
TRBD2,TRBJ2-7,TRBV7-2,many,CASSLGLAGGREQYF,TGTGCCAGCAGCTTAGGACTAGCGGGAGGACGCGAGCAGTACTTC
.,TRBJ2-7,TRBV7-2,many,CASSLGPGPSPYEQYF,TGTGCCAGCAGCCTGGGGCCGGGACCGAGCCCCTACGAGCAGTACTTC
.,TRBJ2-1,TRBV11-1,.,CASSSDTEQFF,TGTGCCAGCAGCTCGGACACAGAGCAGTTCTTC
TRBD1,TRBJ1-2,TRBV7-2,.,CASSLGGTERYTF,TGTGCCAGCAGCTTAGGTGGGACAGAACGCTACACCTTC
.,TRBJ2-3,TRBV19,.,CTSSIYARPTDTQYF,TGTACCAGTAGTATATACGCCAGGCCCACAGATACGCAGTATTTT
TRBD1,TRBJ1-2,TRBV20-1,few,CSASRTGRDGYTF,TGCAGTGCTAGTCGGACAGGGAGGGATGGCTACACCTTC
.,TRBJ1-4,TRBV4-3,.,CASSLSARDNEKLFF,TGCGCCAGCAGCCTTTCGGCCAGAGATAATGAAAAACTGTTTTTT
.,TRBJ2-1,TRBV19,many,CASSTGRSRSYNEQFF,TGTGCCAGTAGTACGGGACGGAGCCGCTCCTACAATGAGCAGTTCTTC
.,TRBJ1-2,TRBV20-1,.,CSGVTAPNYGYTF,TGCAGTGGGGTCACAGCCCCTAACTATGGCTACACCTTC
.,TRBJ2-1,TRBV7-6,many,CASSLGEAPRGQFF,TGTGCCAGCAGCTTAGGGGAGGCCCCCCGCGGGCAGTTCTTC
.,TRBJ2-5,TRBV29-1,.,CSVMAQPVGETQYF,TGCAGCGTAATGGCGCAGCCTGTCGGGGAGACCCAGTACTTC
.,TRBJ1-2,TRBV28,many,CASSLTGPREYGYTF,TGTGCCAGCAGTTTAACGGGTCCCAGGGAGTATGGCTACACCTTC
.,TRBJ1-1,TRBV7-2,.,CASSSTAIEAFF,TGTGCCAGCAGCTCGACAGCGATTGAAGCTTTCTTT
.,TRBJ2-1,TRBV4-3,many,CASSQPLGAEQFF,TGCGCCAGCAGCCAACCTCTCGGGGCTGAGCAGTTCTTC
.,TRBJ1-1,TRBV5-5,many,CASSPRDGLMNTEAFF,TGTGCCAGCAGCCCGCGGGACGGGCTTATGAACACTGAAGCTTTCTTT
.,TRBJ2-7,TRBV28,many,CASRAVHEQYF,TGTGCCAGCAGGGCGGTGCACGAGCAGTACTTC
.,TRBJ1-1,TRBV7-9,many,CASSPSGSWNTEAFF,TGTGCCAGCAGTCCCTCCGGGAGTTGGAACACTGAAGCTTTCTTT
.,TRBJ1-6,TRBV4-3,many,CASSQFWTADSPLHF,TGCGCCAGCAGCCAATTTTGGACGGCCGATTCACCCCTCCACTTT
.,TRBJ2-2,TRBV5-1,many,CASSPGGGYGELFF,TGCGCCAGCAGTCCTGGAGGGGGCTACGGGGAGCTGTTTTTT
TRBD2,TRBJ2-7,TRBV19,many,CASSMASGTYEQYF,TGTGCCAGTAGTATGGCTAGCGGGACCTACGAGCAGTACTTC